The clone carrying this TCR beta chain was recorded a few times. What it binds is not known. The Oncomine TCR Beta short-read assay generated sequence data from the DNA of cultured CD4+ T cells. Cultured CD4+ T cells yielded the extracted genomic DNA. MiXCR, applied by TCRdb to the PCR reads, yields one record per CDR3 protein. The sample lists about 20,000 distinct CDR3 sequences; around 50% were seen once. The data were obtained in a study of vaccination and CD4 T cells after COVID-19. On the study more broadly: Convalescent donors totaled six males and four females, including two who were Hispanic.

Broader study findings: Convalescent participants were relatively few, and none had early post-infection timepoints studied. The study found that a median approximately 84% of reactive clones in convalescent patients appeared only post-vaccination.

Sample treatment: roughly 11-day PBMC culture with coronavirus spike peptide pools or control peptides (ViraFEST assay). What was sequenced was CD4+ T cells from blood, cultured in vitro. This receptor was taken from a human donor who had recovered from COVID-19.

The CDR3: CASSAGGESQIFDGYTF. CDR3 nucleotide sequence: TGTGCCAGCAGTGCCGGGGGTGAATCACAAATTTTTGACGGCTACACCTTC. The chain couples TRBV7-2 to TRBJ1-2; the D gene is possibly TRBD1 (5 bases). V was clipped by 6 bases and J by 8 bases, with 28 bases between them. The CDR3 is 17 amino acids. Germline V gives CDR1 SGHTA, CDR2 FQGNSA. The full variable domain, in which reference TRBV7-2 and TRBJ1-2 provide the parts outside the CDR3, is GAGVSQSPSNKVTEKGKDVELRCDPISGHTALYWYRQSLGQGLEFLIYFQGNSAPDKSGLPSDRFSAERTGGSVSTLTIQRTQQEDSAVYLCASSAGGESQIFDGYTFGSGTRLTVV.